What follows are 7 T cell receptor beta chains derived from one specimen sequenced in a study of blood T cell repertoires in COVID-19 (dated by TCRdb to 2020 to 2021). The library came from the immunoSEQ multiplex PCR assay. The table was pulled from immuneACCESS by TCRdb, which kept in-frame rearrangements only. Such tables lose some clones; where checked, under half of the loss comes from unresolved V genes, and the rest has no known cause. Recorded for this sample are around 32,000 clones; about 92% of them occurred a single time. About 0.9% of the sample rests with the top ten. The sequenced sample was peripheral blood. These TCRs come from a male donor with active COVID-19.

V usage is TRBV3-1 (or the pseudogene TRBV3-2) and J usage is TRBJ2-7; D perhaps matches TRBD2 (6 bases). The germline gives CDR1 LGHDT, CDR2 YNNKEL (reference sequence). V was shortened by 0 bases and J by 3 bases, with 12 bases between the two germline ends. CDR3 length: 15 amino acids. In DNA form, the CDR3 reads TGTGCCAGCAGCCAAGAGGCTAGCGAGGACTACGAGCAGTACTTC. Translated: CASSQEASEDYEQYF.

Only one count was recorded for this clone. V usage is TRBV4-3 and J usage is TRBJ1-3; 9 nucleotides agree with TRBD1. CDR1 is LGHNA and CDR2 is YSLEER in the germline V gene. CDR3 length: 15 amino acids. After removal of 2 bases from V and 3 bases from J, the junction contained 2 bases not matched to a gene. CDR3 in amino acids: CASSQTGGVGNTIYF. In nucleotides, the CDR3 is TGCGCCAGCAGCCAAACAGGGGGCGTTGGAAACACCATATATTTT.

The V and J genes are TRBV19 and TRBJ1-6; 10 nucleotides line up with TRBD1. Germline CDR1 is LNHDA and CDR2 is SQIVND (reference sequence). Trimming cost V 7 bases and J 7 bases; bases outside gene matches: 4. The CDR3 is made up of 14 amino acids. The CDR3 loop is CASNDRGRNSPLHF. CDR3 DNA: TGTGCCAGTAACGACAGGGGGCGGAATTCACCCCTCCACTTT.

This sequence joins TRBV6-5 and TRBJ2-7, with a weak D call TRBD1 (7 bases). Trimming left V 5 bases short and J 0 bases short, with 11 bases between. Per the germline V gene, CDR1 is MNHEY and CDR2 is SVGAGI. The length of the CDR3 is 14 residues. The CDR3 coding sequence is TGTGCCAGCAGTCAGGGGGGTAGCTCCTACGAGCAGTACTTC. Its protein product is CASSQGGSSYEQYF.

V usage is TRBV5-1 and J usage is TRBJ2-5; 9 bases map to TRBD2. Germline CDR1 is SGHRS and CDR2 is YFSETQ. This CDR3 spans 16 amino acids. The V gene end was trimmed by 2 bases and the J gene end by 4 bases; junction bases not matched to a gene: 9. CDR3 in DNA: TGCGCCAGCAGCTTACGTGGCGGGGGGGCCTTAGAGACCCAGTACTTC. It yields the protein CASSLRGGGALETQYF.

This clone was counted once. This chain links TRBV6-2 or TRBV6-3 with TRBJ2-3, with 11 bases matching TRBD2. This CDR3 has 16 amino acids. J gave up 7 bases and V 0 bases, and 6 bases lay outside the gene matches. In germline, CDR1 is MNHEY, CDR2 SVGEGT. The CDR3 loop is CASSYSFLAGGNTQYF. In DNA form, the CDR3 reads TGTGCCAGCAGTTACTCGTTTCTAGCGGGGGGCAATACGCAGTATTTT.

The V gene is TRBV28, the J gene TRBJ1-5; D is possibly TRBD1 (6 bases). V was clipped by 5 bases and J by 3 bases, with 20 bases between them. CDR1 MDHEN and CDR2 SYDVKM come from the germline V gene. This CDR3 spans 17 amino acids. Written as DNA, the CDR3 is TGTGCCAGCAGTCCGACCCCCGGGGGGGCCCTCAATCAGCCCCAGCATTTT. Encoded protein: CASSPTPGGALNQPQHF. The whole variable domain, remainder taken from reference TRBV28 and TRBJ1-5, is DVKVTQSSRYLVKRTGEKVFLECVQDMDHENMFWYRQDPGLGLRLIYFSYDVKMKEKGDIPEGYSVSREKKERFSLILESASTNQTSMYLCASSPTPGGALNQPQHFGDGTRLSIL.